This T cell receptor beta chain was found in a study of T cells in narcolepsy. Broader study findings: Healthy controls reportedly lacked the autoreactive clonotypes serially found in patients' blood. HCRT-specific and TRIB2-specific autoreactive clonotypes appeared among same-patient CSF and blood CD4+ clonotypes.

Clones were read by immunoSEQ multiplex PCR, and TCRdb kept only the in-frame ones, dropping some. The sample lists 35,000 to 40,000 clones; approximately 86% were seen once. With respect to this clone: Its target is not known.

Sequencing was carried out using CD45RA- memory CD4+ T cells from PBMCs. The receptor's source is a human donor with narcolepsy.

The CDR3 DNA sequence: TGTGCCAGCAGCTCCGGGACAGACAAGGTTGGGAACACTGAAGCTTTCTTT. Its protein product is CASSSGTDKVGNTEAFF. V is TRBV5-4 and J is TRBJ1-1; TRBD1 aligns across 7 bases. The length of the CDR3 is 17 residues. After removal of 3 bases from V and 1 base from J, the junction contained 12 bases not matched to a gene. Germline CDR1 and CDR2: SGHNT and YYREEE (reference sequence).